This T cell receptor (beta chain) was captured by sequencing in a study of blood T cell repertoires in COVID-19. Overall study context: Both acute and convalescent COVID-19 samples were obtained from the United States, Italy and Spain. PBMCs, B-cell-depleted T cells, or T cells were the source of the cDNA or gDNA that made up the material.

The length of the CDR3 is 16 residues. Germline-derived CDR1 and CDR2 are MNHEY and SMNVEV (reference sequence). V lost 6 bases and J lost 7; bases outside the gene matches: 12. Generated by immunoSEQ multiplex PCR, the TCRdb table keeps only in-frame clones and is missing some. The repertoire includes roughly 70,000 clones, roughly 77% of them detected once, and 8.5% to 10% sits in the top ten. The sequence was obtained from a human donor in a cohort sampled during active COVID-19. The sequenced material came from peripheral blood. The chain carries TRBV27 and TRBJ1-4, with TRBD1 identical over 9 bases. The CDR3: CASRAGLTGGSEKLFF. CDR3 sequence (DNA): TGTGCCAGCAGGGCGGGGTTAACAGGGGGCAGTGAAAAACTGTTTTTT.